The source of this T cell receptor beta chain is a study of blood T cells in healthy people across ages. The germline gives CDR1 SQVTM, CDR2 ANQGSEA. CDR3 length equals 15 residues. The ends lost 0 bases at V and 4 bases at J; junction bases unmatched: 7. General study findings and limits: Possibly confounding the expanded clonotype changes was the fact that donor CMV status was unknown.

This clonotype was seen more than once but under ten times. What it recognizes is unknown. Sample-barcoded 5' priming and a J-beta primer mix drove a second PCR of about 6 to 12 cycles. TCRdb recomputed calls from the 5' RACE reads with MiXCR, one row per CDR3 protein. The data show about 1,800,000 distinct CDR3 sequences, about 30% seen once. Donor samples were obtained from healthy Caucasian individuals from Russia, aged roughly 6 to 90. Every sample had a minimum of 6.5 million PBMCs isolated. The sample comprised blood. The chain uses TRBV29-1 and TRBJ1-1, with 8 positions matching TRBD1. The receptor was isolated from a woman aged 25 to 39 in good health. The CDR3 DNA sequence: TGCAGCGTTGAAGATAGGTCCGGACAGGGCACTGAAGCTTTCTTT. It specifies CSVEDRSGQGTEAFF.